The 22 T cell receptor beta chains given below trace back to one sample, sequenced in a study of blood T cell repertoires in COVID-19. Produced via immunoSEQ multiplex PCR; TCRdb's table is partial and in-frame only. Here the sample spans fewer than 450,000 clones, 70% to 90% being singletons. The sequencing sample was made of PBMCs or T cells enriched from blood (not recorded which). The receptors stem from a woman aged 18-35 years who had recovered from COVID-19.

To note about this clone: At one end, the junction sequence differs from germline, possibly due to a read error. The V and J genes are TRBV7-6 and TRBJ2-7, with D uncertain. Per the germline V gene, CDR1 is SGHVS and CDR2 is FNYEAQ. The CDR3 has 9 residues. This CDR3 is CASSPSANF. The CDR3, as DNA: TGTGCCAGCAGCCCCAGCGCGAATTTC.

The table lists this clone with a count of one. CDR3 in amino acids: CASSFGTGEMETQYF. Written as DNA, the CDR3 is TGTGCCAGCAGCTTCGGGACAGGGGAAATGGAGACCCAGTACTTC. V usage is TRBV7-9 and J usage is TRBJ2-5; TRBD1 aligns across 10 bases. The CDR3 is 15 amino acids. V lost 3 bases and J lost 5; bases outside the gene matches: 6. CDR1 and CDR2 from the germline V gene are SEHNR and FQNEAQ (reference sequence). The entire variable domain, with the rest obtained from reference TRBV7-9 and TRBJ2-5, is as follows: DTGVSQNPRHKITKRGQNVTFRCDPISEHNRLYWYRQTLGQGPEFLTYFQNEAQLEKSRLLSDRFSAERPKGSFSTLEIQRTEQGDSAMYLCASSFGTGEMETQYFGPGTRLLVL.

The V call is TRBV24-1, the J call TRBJ2-1; TRBD2 matches 7 bases. Germline lookup yields CDR1 KGHDR and CDR2 SFDVKD. This CDR3 comprises 16 residues. The V segment lost 2 bases and the J segment 3 bases; nucleotides outside the gene matches: 6. The CDR3 DNA is TGTGCCACCAGTGATTCGAGACTAGCCAACTACAATGAGCAGTTCTTC. Translating it yields CATSDSRLANYNEQFF.

The chain couples TRBV5-1 to TRBJ2-5; unclear D gene. This CDR3 has 14 amino acids. Trimming shortened V by 7 bases and J by 1 base, and 14 bases separated the two germline ends. Germline CDR1 and CDR2: SGHRS and YFSETQ. DNA for the CDR3: TGCGCCAGCTACCCTGGAGCCCTCCAAGAGACCCAGTACTTC. This codes for CASYPGALQETQYF.

V is TRBV2 and J is TRBJ1-2, with TRBD1 identical over 9 bases. This CDR3 comprises 12 residues. Germline CDR1 reads SNHLY; CDR2 reads FYNNEI. The V gene end was trimmed by 6 bases and the J gene end by 6 bases; junction bases not matched to a gene: 2. The CDR3 loop reads CASRGTGNGYTF. The CDR3 DNA reads TGTGCCAGCAGGGGGACAGGGAATGGCTACACCTTC.

The sample holds one count of this clone. The DNA for the CDR3 is TGTGCCAGCAGCGTAGAACAGGGTATCAACAATGAGCAGTTCTTC. Translation: CASSVEQGINNEQFF. The chain has TRBV9 and TRBJ2-1; tentative D call: TRBD1 (6 bases). Germline CDR1 reads SGDLS; CDR2 reads YYNGEE. V lost 0 bases and J 5 bases, leaving 12 bases between the germline ends. This CDR3 has 15 residues.

The chain uses TRBV19 and TRBJ2-4; a possible D gene is TRBD2 (7 bases). The CDR3 loop spans 19 amino acids. Trimming took off 1 base at V and 0 bases at J, with 19 bases between the two ends. Germline values: CDR1 LNHDA, CDR2 SQIVND (reference sequence). The CDR3 sequence: CASSIGGGTLSGAKNIQYF. The CDR3, as DNA: TGTGCCAGTAGTATAGGCGGGGGCACCTTATCGGGAGCCAAAAACATTCAGTACTTC.

This clone appeared once. V is TRBV9 and J is TRBJ2-1, with D tentatively TRBD2 (5 bases). Germline V gene sequence: CDR1 SGDLS, CDR2 YYNGEE. The CDR3 extends over 15 amino acids. Trimming took 0 bases from V and 4 from J, leaving 11 bases between them. The CDR3 nucleotides are TGTGCCAGCAGCGTAGTCCCAGCGGCATACAATGAGCAGTTCTTC. The encoded protein is CASSVVPAAYNEQFF.

The J gene is TRBJ1-2, the V gene TRBV19; D not certain. CDR1 and CDR2 (germline): LNHDA, SQIVND (reference sequence). V shed 0 bases and J shed 5 bases, with 7 bases lying between them. The CDR3 totals 13 residues. CDR3 loop: CASSIDQMYGYTF. CDR3 nucleotide sequence: TGTGCCAGTAGTATAGACCAAATGTATGGCTACACCTTC.

This clone was observed once. This rearrangement joins TRBV28 to TRBJ2-1; weak D call: TRBD2 (5 bases). The V and J ends lost 8 bases and 10 bases respectively, with 12 bases between them. Germline V gene sequence: CDR1 MDHEN, CDR2 SYDVKM. The CDR3 is made up of 11 amino acids. CDR3 sequence (DNA): TGTGCCAGCGGATACGGGGAGGAGCAGTTCTTC. Protein sequence: CASGYGEEQFF.

In its sample, this clone was seen once. This chain joins TRBV9 and TRBJ1-3, with 9 nucleotides matching TRBD1. Germline-derived CDR1 and CDR2 are SGDLS and YYNGEE. This CDR3 is 17 amino acids long. Germline trimming cut 0 bases from V and 2 bases from J; bases unmatched to any gene: 6. CDR3 nucleotide sequence: TGTGCCAGCAGCGTAGAGTCCGGACAGGGGACTGGAAACACCATATATTTT. Protein sequence: CASSVESGQGTGNTIYF.

This chain joins TRBV16 and TRBJ1-5, with 11 bases fitting TRBD1. Unmatched junction bases numbered 8, after V lost 7 bases and J lost 6 bases. CDR1 KGHSY and CDR2 FQNENV come from the germline V gene. The CDR3 totals 15 residues. The CDR3 spells CASTFLGTGGQPQHF. CDR3 DNA: TGTGCCAGCACCTTTTTGGGGACAGGGGGTCAGCCCCAGCATTTT.

The V and J genes are TRBV6-5 and TRBJ1-5; a weak D match, TRBD1 (5 bases). Trimming took 7 bases from V and 4 from J, leaving 14 bases between them. The CDR3 totals 14 residues. The germline gives CDR1 MNHEY, CDR2 SVGAGI. The CDR3 loop reads CASTGGGTNQPQHF. CDR3 in DNA: TGTGCCAGCACCGGGGGGGGTACTAATCAGCCCCAGCATTTT.

The CDR3 DNA reads as TGTGCCAGCAGCGACAGGGGGTCGCTCTACGAGCAGTACTTC. Amino acid sequence: CASSDRGSLYEQYF. V and J are TRBV5-6 and TRBJ2-7, with 9 bases identical to TRBD1. Per the germline V gene, CDR1 is SGHDT and CDR2 is YYEEEE. Unmatched junction bases numbered 5, after V lost 4 bases and J lost 3 bases. This CDR3 is built from 14 residues.

The chain couples TRBV5-1 to TRBJ1-6; 7 positions agree with TRBD1. CDR1 and CDR2 (germline): SGHRS, YFSETQ. The CDR3 is 15 residues long. Germline trimming cut 4 bases from V and 10 bases from J; bases unmatched to any gene: 11. The CDR3 nucleotides are TGCGCCAGCAGCGTAGCGTCAGGGGGGAGGTCACCCCTCCACTTT. Its protein is CASSVASGGRSPLHF.

J is TRBJ2-3 and V is TRBV9, with a tentative D call TRBD1 (6 bases). The V end was cut by 4 bases, the J end by 4 bases, with 13 bases between. The CDR3 has 14 residues. Germline V gene sequence: CDR1 SGDLS, CDR2 YYNGEE. The DNA of the CDR3 is TGTGCCAGCAGCTCGACGGACAGCCCAGATACGCAGTATTTT. Translation gives CASSSTDSPDTQYF.

This chain uses TRBV5-1 with TRBJ1-1; D gene ambiguous. CDR3 length equals 15 residues. The V gene's germline CDR1 is SGHRS and CDR2 YFSETQ. Trimming took 4 bases from V and 4 from J, leaving 17 bases between them. The CDR3: CASSPAGNWGTEAFF. Here the CDR3 DNA reads TGCGCCAGCAGCCCCGCGGGGAATTGGGGCACTGAAGCTTTCTTT.

The CDR3 sequence is CASSIVGGTVKHQPQHF. The CDR3 DNA reads TGTGCCAGTAGTATAGTGGGTGGGACAGTGAAACATCAGCCCCAGCATTTT. The chain links TRBV19 to TRBJ1-5; the match to TRBD1 covers 7 bases. Germline values: CDR1 LNHDA, CDR2 SQIVND (reference sequence). The CDR3 extends over 17 amino acids. Unmatched junction bases numbered 11, after V lost 1 base and J lost 5 bases.

V gene TRBV27 combines with J gene TRBJ1-2, with D possibly TRBD1 on 5 matching bases. Germline V gene data show CDR1 as MNHEY and CDR2 as SMNVEV (reference sequence). CDR3 size: 15 residues. The V end was cut by 1 base, the J end by 4 bases, with 13 bases between. The CDR3 DNA reads as TGTGCCAGCAGTTTATTCGCCAGGGCAGGCTATGGCTACACCTTC. It encodes CASSLFARAGYGYTF.

This clone came up many times. V is TRBV6-2 or TRBV6-3 and J is TRBJ1-1; D gene uncertain. Trimming left V 5 bases short and J 3 bases short, with 10 bases between. CDR3 length equals 13 residues. Germline V gene data show CDR1 as MNHEY and CDR2 as SVGEGT. The CDR3 DNA follows: TGTGCCAGCAGTGCTACAGAGTACACTGAAGCTTTCTTT. Its protein is CASSATEYTEAFF.

This rearrangement joins TRBV5-8 to TRBJ1-1, with D hard to call. The length of the CDR3 is 13 residues. Germline V gene data show CDR1 as SGHTS and CDR2 as YDEGEE. Trimming took off 6 bases at V and 1 base at J, with 10 bases between the two ends. The DNA for the CDR3 is TGTGCCAGCACCCCTGACACGAACACTGAAGCTTTCTTT. Amino acids: CASTPDTNTEAFF.

The chain joins TRBV3-1 (or the pseudogene TRBV3-2) to TRBJ1-5, with a weak D call TRBD1 (5 bases). Germline V gene lookup returns CDR1 LGHDT and CDR2 YNNKEL (reference sequence). The CDR3 is 16 residues long. Between the trimmed V and J ends, which lost 4 bases and 4 bases, there was a span of 17 bases. DNA of the CDR3: TGTGCCAGCAGCCCGGATAGGGACTACCCAAATCAGCCCCAGCATTTT. Translated: CASSPDRDYPNQPQHF.